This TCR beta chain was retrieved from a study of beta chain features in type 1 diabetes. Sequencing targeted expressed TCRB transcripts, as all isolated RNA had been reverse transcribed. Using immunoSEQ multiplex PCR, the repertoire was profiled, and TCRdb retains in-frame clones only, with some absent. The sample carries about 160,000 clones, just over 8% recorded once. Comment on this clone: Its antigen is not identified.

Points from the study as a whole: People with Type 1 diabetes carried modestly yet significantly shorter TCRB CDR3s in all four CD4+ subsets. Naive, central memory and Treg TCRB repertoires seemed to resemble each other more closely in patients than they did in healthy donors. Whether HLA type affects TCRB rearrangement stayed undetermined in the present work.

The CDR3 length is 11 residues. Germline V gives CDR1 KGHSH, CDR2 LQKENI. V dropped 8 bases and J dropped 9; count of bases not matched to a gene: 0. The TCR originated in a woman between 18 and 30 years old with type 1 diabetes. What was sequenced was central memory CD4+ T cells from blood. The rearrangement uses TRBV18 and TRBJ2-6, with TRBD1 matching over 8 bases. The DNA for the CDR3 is TGTGCCAGCGGACAGGGCAACGTCCTGACTTTC. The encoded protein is CASGQGNVLTF.